This record covers a single TCR beta chain. The sample comes from a study of blood T cell repertoires in COVID-19. The CDR3 has 13 amino acids. J lost 5 bases, V lost 3 bases, and 0 bases had no gene match. Germline CDR1 reads LGHDT; CDR2 reads YNNKEL (reference sequence). Clones were sequenced by immunoSEQ multiplex PCR, and TCRdb holds only the in-frame ones, with some missing. The sample gives over 200,000 clones, 75% to 90% of which show up once; around 4% is in the top ten. The chain employs TRBV3-1 (or the pseudogene TRBV3-2) and TRBJ1-5; TRBD1 agrees at 8 bases. The TCR originated in a woman aged 30 to 39 who had been exposed to COVID-19. Sequenced input: PBMCs or T cells enriched from blood (not recorded which). CDR3 amino acids: CASSQTGDQPQHF. For the CDR3, the DNA is TGTGCCAGCAGCCAGACAGGGGATCAGCCCCAGCATTTT.